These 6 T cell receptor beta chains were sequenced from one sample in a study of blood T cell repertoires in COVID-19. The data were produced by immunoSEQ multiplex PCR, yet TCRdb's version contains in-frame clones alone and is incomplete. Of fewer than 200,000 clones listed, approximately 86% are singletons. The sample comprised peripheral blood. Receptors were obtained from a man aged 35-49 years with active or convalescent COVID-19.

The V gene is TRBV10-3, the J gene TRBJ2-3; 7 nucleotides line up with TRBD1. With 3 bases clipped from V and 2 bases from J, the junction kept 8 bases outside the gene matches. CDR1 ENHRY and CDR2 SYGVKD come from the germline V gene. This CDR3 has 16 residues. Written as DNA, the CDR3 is TGTGCCATCAGTGAATGGTCAGGGGGATACACAGATACGCAGTATTTT. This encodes CAISEWSGGYTDTQYF.

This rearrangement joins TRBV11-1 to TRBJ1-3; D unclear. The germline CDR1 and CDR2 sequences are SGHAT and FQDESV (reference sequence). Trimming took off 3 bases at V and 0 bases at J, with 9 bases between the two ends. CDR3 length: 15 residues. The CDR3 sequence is CASSLEQISGNTIYF. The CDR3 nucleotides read TGTGCCAGCAGCTTGGAGCAAATCTCTGGAAACACCATATATTTT. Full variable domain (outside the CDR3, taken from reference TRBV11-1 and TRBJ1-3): EAEVAQSPRYKITEKSQAVAFWCDPISGHATLYWYRQILGQGPELLVQFQDESVVDDSQLPKDRFSAERLKGVDSTLKIQPAELGDSAMYLCASSLEQISGNTIYFGEGSWLTVV.

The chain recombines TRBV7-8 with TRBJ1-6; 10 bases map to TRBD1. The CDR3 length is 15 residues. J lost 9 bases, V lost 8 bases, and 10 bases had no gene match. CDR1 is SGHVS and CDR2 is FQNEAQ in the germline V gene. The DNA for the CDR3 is TGTGCCAGCGACACCGGGACAGGGGTTTTTTCACCCCTCCACTTT. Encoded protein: CASDTGTGVFSPLHF.

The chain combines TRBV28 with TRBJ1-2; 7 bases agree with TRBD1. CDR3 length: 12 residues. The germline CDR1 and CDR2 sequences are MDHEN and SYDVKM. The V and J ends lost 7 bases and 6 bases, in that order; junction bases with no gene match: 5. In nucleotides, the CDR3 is TGTGCCAGCAACCAGGGGGAACATGGCTACACCTTC. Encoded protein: CASNQGEHGYTF.

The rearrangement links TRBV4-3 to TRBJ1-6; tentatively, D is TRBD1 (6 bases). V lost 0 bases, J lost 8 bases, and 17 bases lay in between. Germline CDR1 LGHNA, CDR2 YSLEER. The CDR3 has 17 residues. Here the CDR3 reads CASSQDLANRVYSPLHF. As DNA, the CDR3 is TGCGCCAGCAGCCAAGACCTGGCGAACAGGGTTTATTCACCCCTCCACTTT.

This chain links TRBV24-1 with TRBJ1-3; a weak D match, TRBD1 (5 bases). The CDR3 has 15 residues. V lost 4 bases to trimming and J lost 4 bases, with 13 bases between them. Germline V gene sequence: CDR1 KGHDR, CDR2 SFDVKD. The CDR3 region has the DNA TGTGCCACCAGTGACCCCGGGGGGTCAGGAAACACCATATATTTT. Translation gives CATSDPGGSGNTIYF.